The clone carrying this TCR beta chain appeared once. Its specificity is not known. Naivety among CD8 cells was defined by CD45RO negativity and positive CCR7 selection, thereby excluding terminally differentiated effector memory CD45RA+ cells. This specimen belongs to a study of shared clonotypes between healthy human individuals. Notes on the study in general: Clonotype sharing levels among donors were expected to vary with sequencing depth. Naive subsets typically showed greater estimated richness than memory subsets.

The CDR3 loop spans 14 amino acids. CDR1 and CDR2 from the germline V gene are MGHRA and YSYEKL. With V trimmed by 1 base and J by 5 bases, 3 bases remained unmatched. Under the authors' procedure: Filtering differed for immunoSEQ, which gave only junction sequences without quality scores. TCRdb keeps only in-frame clones here, not all; method: immunoSEQ multiplex PCR. D and trimming were read from the DNA, whereas the V and J calls and clone size are those reported in that table. There are almost 700,000 clones in the sample; about 91% occur only once, and 24% lies in the top ten. The sequence derives from a man younger than 40 in good health. The chain joins TRBV4-1 to TRBJ2-7; 9 bases line up with TRBD2. Sequenced sample: naive CD8+ T cells sorted from blood. The CDR3 spells CASSQVGGRDEQYF. The CDR3 coding sequence is TGCGCCAGCAGCCAAGTCGGCGGGAGGGACGAGCAGTACTTC.